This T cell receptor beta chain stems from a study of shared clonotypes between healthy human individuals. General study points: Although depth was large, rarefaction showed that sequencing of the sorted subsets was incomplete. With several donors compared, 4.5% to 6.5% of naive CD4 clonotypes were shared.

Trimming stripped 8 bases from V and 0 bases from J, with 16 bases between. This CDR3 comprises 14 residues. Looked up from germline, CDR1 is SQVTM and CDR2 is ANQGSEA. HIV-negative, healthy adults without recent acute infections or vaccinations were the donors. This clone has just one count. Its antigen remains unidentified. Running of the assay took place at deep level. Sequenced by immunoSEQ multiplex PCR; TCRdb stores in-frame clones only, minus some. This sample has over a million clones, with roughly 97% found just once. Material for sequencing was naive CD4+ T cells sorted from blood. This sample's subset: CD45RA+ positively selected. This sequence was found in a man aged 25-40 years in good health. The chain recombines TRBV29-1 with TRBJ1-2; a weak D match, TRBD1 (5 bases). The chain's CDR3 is CSSGLAGTNYGYTF. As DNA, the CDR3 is TGCAGCTCGGGCTTAGCAGGGACTAACTATGGCTACACCTTC.